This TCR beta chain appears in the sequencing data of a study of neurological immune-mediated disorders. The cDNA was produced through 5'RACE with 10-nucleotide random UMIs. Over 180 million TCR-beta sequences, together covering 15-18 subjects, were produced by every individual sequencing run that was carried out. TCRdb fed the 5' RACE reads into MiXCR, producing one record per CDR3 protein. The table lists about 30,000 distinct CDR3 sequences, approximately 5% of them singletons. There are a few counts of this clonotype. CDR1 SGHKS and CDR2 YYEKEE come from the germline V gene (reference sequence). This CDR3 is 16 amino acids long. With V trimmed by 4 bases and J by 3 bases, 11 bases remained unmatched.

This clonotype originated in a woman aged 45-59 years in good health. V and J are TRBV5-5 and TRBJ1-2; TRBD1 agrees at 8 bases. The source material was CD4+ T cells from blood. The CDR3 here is CASSLFGQGSHYGYTF. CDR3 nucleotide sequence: TGTGCCAGCAGCCTATTCGGACAGGGTTCGCACTATGGCTACACCTTC.